The 2 T cell receptor beta chains below come from one sample, sequenced in a study of metastatic and nonmetastatic thyroid tumors. Every patient underwent thyroid surgery untreated. MiXCR reprocessed the PCR reads for TCRdb. The table lists 15,000 to 17,000 clones, 3.7% of them singletons. The sample taken for sequencing was tumor tissue. These receptors originate from a female donor with papillary thyroid cancer or a benign thyroid nodule (not recorded which). Some clones in this sample may be carry-over from other donors' samples.

The chain is built from TRBV20-1 and TRBJ2-7; D perhaps matches TRBD2 (6 bases). This CDR3 spans 13 amino acids. V lost 2 bases to trimming and J lost 4 bases, with 12 bases between them. Germline lookup yields CDR1 DFQATT and CDR2 SNEGSKA (reference sequence). CDR3 DNA sequence: TGCAGTGCTAGAACCCTTCGGGGGTACGAGCAGTACTTC. This encodes CSARTLRGYEQYF.

This clone was counted between two and nine times. This chain connects TRBV27 to TRBJ2-7; 8 nucleotides line up with TRBD2. The V segment lost 3 bases and the J segment 2 bases; nucleotides outside the gene matches: 3. This CDR3 is built from 14 residues. Germline loops: CDR1 MNHEY, CDR2 SMNVEV (reference sequence). The CDR3 loop is CASSFAGGTYEQYF. CDR3 in DNA: TGTGCCAGCAGTTTTGCGGGAGGTACCTACGAGCAGTACTTC.